This T cell receptor (beta chain) was recovered during a study of T cell responses to AZD1222 COVID-19 vaccine. The V gene's germline CDR1 is PRHDT and CDR2 FYEKMQ (reference sequence). The length of the CDR3 is 13 residues. V gave up 7 bases and J gave up 0 bases, with 9 bases separating them. Measured with immunoSEQ multiplex PCR; TCRdb has only the in-frame clones, and not every one. The sample consists of about 150,000 clones, roughly 92% of them appearing once. This chain connects TRBV13 to TRBJ1-2; possible D gene TRBD1, 5 bases. The sample in question was peripheral blood, obtained 28 days after the second AZD1222 dose. This clonotype originated in an adult who received the AZD1222 COVID-19 vaccine. The CDR3 region has the DNA TGTGCCAGCAAAGAGGGGACTAACTATGGCTACACCTTC. Translated: CASKEGTNYGYTF.